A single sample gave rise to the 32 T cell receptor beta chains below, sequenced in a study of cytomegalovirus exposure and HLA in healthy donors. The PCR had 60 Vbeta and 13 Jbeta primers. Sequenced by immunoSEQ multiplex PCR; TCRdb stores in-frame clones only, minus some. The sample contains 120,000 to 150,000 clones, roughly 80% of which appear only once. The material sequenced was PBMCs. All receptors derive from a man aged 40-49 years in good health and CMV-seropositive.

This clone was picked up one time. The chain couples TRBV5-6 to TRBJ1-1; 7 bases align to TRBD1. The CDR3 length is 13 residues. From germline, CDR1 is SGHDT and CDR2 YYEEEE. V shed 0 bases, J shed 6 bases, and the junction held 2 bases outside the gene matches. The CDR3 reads CASSLEGQSEAFF. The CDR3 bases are TGTGCCAGCAGCTTGGAGGGACAGTCTGAAGCTTTCTTT.

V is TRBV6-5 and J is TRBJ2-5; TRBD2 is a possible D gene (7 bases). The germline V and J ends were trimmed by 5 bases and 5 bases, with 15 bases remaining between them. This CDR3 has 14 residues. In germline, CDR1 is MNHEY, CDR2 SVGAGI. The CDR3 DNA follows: TGTGCCAGCAGTGGGAGGGGGAGGTTGGAGACCCAGTACTTC. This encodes CASSGRGRLETQYF.

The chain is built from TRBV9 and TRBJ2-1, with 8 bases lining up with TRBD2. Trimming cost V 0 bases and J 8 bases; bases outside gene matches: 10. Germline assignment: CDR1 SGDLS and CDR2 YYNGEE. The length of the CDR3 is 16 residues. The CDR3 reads CASSVASSGSIHEQFF. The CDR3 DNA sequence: TGTGCCAGCAGCGTAGCTTCCAGCGGGAGTATTCATGAGCAGTTCTTC.

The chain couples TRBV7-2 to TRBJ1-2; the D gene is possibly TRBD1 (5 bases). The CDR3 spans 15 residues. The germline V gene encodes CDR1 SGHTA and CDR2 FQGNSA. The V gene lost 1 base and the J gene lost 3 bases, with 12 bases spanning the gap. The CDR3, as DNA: TGTGCCAGCAGCTTAGGGCCGGGGGAACACTATGGCTACACCTTC. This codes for CASSLGPGEHYGYTF.

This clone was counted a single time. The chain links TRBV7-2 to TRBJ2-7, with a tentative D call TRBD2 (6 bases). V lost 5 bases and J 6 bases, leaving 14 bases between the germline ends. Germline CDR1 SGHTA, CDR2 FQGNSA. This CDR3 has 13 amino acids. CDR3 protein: CASSKRLVFEQYF. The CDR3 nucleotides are TGTGCCAGCAGCAAGCGACTAGTATTCGAGCAGTACTTC.

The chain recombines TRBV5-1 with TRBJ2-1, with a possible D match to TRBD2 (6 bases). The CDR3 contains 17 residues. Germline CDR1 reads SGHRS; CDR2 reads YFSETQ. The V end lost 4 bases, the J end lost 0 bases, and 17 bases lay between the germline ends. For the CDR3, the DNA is TGCGCCAGCAGCGCGGGGCAGGGTGCTAGCTCCTACAATGAGCAGTTCTTC. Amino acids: CASSAGQGASSYNEQFF.

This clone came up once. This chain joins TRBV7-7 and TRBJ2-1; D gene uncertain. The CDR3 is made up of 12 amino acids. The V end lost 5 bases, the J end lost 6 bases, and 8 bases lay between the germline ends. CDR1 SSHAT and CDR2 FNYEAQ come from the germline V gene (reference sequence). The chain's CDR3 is CASSPGTNEQFF. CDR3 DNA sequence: TGTGCCAGCAGCCCAGGTACCAATGAGCAGTTCTTC.

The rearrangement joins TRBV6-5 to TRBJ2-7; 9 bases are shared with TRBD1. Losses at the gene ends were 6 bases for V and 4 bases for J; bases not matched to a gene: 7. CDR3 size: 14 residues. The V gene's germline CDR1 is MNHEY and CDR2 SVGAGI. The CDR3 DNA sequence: TGTGCCAGCAGACCTTTGGGACAGGGTTACGAGCAGTACTTC. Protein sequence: CASRPLGQGYEQYF.

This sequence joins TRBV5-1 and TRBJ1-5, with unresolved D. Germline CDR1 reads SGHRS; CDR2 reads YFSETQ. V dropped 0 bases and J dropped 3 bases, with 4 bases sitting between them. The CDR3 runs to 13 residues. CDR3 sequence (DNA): TGCGCCAGCAGCTTGGGCGACAATCAGCCCCAGCATTTT. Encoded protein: CASSLGDNQPQHF.

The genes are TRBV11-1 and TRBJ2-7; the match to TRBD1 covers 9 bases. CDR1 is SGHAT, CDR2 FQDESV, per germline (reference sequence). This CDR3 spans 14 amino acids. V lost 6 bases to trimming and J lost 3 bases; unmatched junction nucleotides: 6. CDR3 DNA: TGTGCCAGCAGGGGGGGACAGGGATACTACGAGCAGTACTTC. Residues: CASRGGQGYYEQYF.

The DNA for the CDR3 is TGTGCCAGCGAACCCTCTACCTACGAGCAGTACTTC. Protein: CASEPSTYEQYF. The chain links TRBV6-1 to TRBJ2-7; D uncertain. The germline V gene has CDR1 MNHNS and CDR2 SASEGT. The CDR3 sequence is 12 residues long. V dropped 8 bases and J dropped 2 bases, with 10 bases sitting between them.

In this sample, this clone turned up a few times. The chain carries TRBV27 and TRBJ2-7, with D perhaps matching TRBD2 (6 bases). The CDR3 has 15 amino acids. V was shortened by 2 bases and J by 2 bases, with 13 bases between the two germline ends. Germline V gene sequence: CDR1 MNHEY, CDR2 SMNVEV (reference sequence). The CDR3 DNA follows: TGTGCCAGCAGTTTAGCTTCGGGAGCCCCCTACGAGCAGTACTTC. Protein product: CASSLASGAPYEQYF.

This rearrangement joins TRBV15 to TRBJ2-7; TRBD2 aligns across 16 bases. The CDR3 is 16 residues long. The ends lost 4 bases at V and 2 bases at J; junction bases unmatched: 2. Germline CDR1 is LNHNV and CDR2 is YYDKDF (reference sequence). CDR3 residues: CATSTGLAGGTYEQYF. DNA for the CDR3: TGTGCCACCAGCACGGGACTAGCGGGAGGGACCTACGAGCAGTACTTC.

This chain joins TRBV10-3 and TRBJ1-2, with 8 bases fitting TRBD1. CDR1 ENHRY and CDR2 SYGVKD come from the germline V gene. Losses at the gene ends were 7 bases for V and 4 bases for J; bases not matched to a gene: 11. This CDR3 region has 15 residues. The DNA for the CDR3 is TGTGCCATCAAGGGACAGGAAAAGTTGGGCTATGGCTACACCTTC. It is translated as CAIKGQEKLGYGYTF.

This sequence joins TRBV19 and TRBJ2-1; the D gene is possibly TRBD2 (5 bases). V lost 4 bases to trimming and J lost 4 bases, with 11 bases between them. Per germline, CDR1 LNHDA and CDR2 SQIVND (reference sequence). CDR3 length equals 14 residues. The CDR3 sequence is CASSTPTTYNEQFF. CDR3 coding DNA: TGTGCCAGTAGTACCCCGACTACTTACAATGAGCAGTTCTTC.

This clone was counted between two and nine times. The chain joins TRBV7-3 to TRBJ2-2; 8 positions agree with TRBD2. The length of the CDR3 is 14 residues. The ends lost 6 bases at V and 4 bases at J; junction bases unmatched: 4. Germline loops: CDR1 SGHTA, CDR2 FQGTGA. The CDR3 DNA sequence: TGTGCCAGCAGAGCAGCGGGGGCCACCGGGGAGCTGTTTTTT. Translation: CASRAAGATGELFF. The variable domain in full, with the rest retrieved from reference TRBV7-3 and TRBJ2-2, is GAGVSQTPSNKVTEKGKYVELRCDPISGHTALYWYRQSLGQGPEFLIYFQGTGAADDSGLPNDRFFAVRPEGSVSTLKIQRTERGDSAVYLCASRAAGATGELFFGEGSRLTVL.

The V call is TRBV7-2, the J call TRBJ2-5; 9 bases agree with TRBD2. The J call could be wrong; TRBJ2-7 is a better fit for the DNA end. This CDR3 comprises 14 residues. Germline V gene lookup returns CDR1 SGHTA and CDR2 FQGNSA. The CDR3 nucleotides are TGTGCCAGCAGCTTGTCAGCGGGAGGTGGCGAGCAGTACTTC. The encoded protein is CASSLSAGGGEQYF.

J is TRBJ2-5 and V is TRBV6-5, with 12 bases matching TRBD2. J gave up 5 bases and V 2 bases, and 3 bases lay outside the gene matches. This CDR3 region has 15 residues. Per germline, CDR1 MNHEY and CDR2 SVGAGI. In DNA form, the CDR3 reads TGTGCCAGCAGTTACACGACTAGCGGGAGTGAGACCCAGTACTTC. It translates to CASSYTTSGSETQYF.

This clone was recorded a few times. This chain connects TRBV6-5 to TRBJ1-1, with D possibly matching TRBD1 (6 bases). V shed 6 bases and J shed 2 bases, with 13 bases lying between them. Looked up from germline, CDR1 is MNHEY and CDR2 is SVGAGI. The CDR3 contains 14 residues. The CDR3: CASRKSTGNTEAFF. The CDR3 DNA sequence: TGTGCCAGCAGGAAATCGACAGGCAACACTGAAGCTTTCTTT.

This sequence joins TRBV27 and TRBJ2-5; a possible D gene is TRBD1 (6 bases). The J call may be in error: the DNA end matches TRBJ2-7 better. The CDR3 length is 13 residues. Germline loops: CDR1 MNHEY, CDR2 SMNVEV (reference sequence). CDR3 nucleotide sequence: TGTGCCAGCTCGGACAGTCCGAACTACGAGCAGTACTTC. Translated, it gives CASSDSPNYEQYF.

The CDR3: CASSLAQGTYEQYF. The CDR3 nucleotides read TGCGCCAGCAGCTTGGCGCAGGGAACCTACGAGCAGTACTTC. V gene TRBV5-1 combines with J gene TRBJ2-7; a possible D gene is TRBD1 (5 bases). CDR3 length: 14 residues. CDR1 is SGHRS and CDR2 is YFSETQ in the germline V gene. V lost 0 bases, J lost 2 bases, and 9 bases lay in between.

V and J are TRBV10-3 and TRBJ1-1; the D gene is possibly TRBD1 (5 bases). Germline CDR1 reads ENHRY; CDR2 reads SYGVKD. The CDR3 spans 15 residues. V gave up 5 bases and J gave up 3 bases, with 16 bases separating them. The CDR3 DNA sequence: TGTGCCATCAGTACGGCCGGGGGGGTGGACACTGAAGCTTTCTTT. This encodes CAISTAGGVDTEAFF.

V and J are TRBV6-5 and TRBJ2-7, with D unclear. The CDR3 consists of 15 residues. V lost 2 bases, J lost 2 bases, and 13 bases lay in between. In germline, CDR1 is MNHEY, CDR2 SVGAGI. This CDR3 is CASSYGRNPAYEQYF. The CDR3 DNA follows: TGTGCCAGCAGTTACGGCAGGAATCCAGCCTACGAGCAGTACTTC.

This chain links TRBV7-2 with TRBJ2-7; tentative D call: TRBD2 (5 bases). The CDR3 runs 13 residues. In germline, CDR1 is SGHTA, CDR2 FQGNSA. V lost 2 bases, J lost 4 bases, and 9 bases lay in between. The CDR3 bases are TGTGCCAGCAGCTTATCTAGCTTTTACGAGCAGTACTTC. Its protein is CASSLSSFYEQYF.

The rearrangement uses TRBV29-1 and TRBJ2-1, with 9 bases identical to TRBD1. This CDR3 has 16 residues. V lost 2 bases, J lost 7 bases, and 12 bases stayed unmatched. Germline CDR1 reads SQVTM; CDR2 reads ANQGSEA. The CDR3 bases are TGCAGCGTTGAATGGGTGAAAGGGACAGGGAGAAATGAGCAGTTCTTC. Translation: CSVEWVKGTGRNEQFF.

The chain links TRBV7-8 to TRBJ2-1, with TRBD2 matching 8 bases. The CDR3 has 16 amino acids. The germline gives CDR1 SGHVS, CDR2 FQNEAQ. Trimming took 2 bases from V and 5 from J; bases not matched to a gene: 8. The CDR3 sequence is CASSLPLAAFNNEQFF. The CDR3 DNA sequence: TGTGCCAGCAGCTTACCACTAGCGGCTTTCAACAATGAGCAGTTCTTC.

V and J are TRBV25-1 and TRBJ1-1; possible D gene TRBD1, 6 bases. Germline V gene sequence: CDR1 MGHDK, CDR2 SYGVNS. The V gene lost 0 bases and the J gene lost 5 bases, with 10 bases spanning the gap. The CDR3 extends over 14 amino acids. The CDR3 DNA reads TGTGCCAGCAGTGAATACAGGGGAAGGACTGAAGCTTTCTTT. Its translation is CASSEYRGRTEAFF.

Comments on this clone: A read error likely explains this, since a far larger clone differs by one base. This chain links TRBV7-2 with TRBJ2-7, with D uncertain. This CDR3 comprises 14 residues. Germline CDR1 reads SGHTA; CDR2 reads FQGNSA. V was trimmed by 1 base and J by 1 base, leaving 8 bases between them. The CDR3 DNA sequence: TGTGCCAGCAGCTTAGGCGAGATATCCTACGAGCAGTACTTC. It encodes CASSLGEISYEQYF. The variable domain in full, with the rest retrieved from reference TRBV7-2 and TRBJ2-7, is GAGVSQSPSNKVTEKGKDVELRCDPISGHTALYWYRQSLGQGLEFLIYFQGNSAPDKSGLPSDRFSAERTGGSVSTLTIQRTQQEDSAVYLCASSLGEISYEQYFGPGTRLTVT.

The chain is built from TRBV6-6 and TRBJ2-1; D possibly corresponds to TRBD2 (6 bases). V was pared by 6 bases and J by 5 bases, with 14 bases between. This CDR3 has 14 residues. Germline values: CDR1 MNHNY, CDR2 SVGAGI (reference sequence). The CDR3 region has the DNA TGTGCCAGCAGGTGGGGGGTCACGAACAATGAGCAGTTCTTC. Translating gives CASRWGVTNNEQFF.

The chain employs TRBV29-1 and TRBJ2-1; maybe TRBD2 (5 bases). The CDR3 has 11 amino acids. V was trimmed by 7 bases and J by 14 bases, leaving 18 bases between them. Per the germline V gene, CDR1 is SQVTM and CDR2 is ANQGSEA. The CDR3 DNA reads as TGCAGCGCCCCGTTGGCTGAGGGAGAGTTCTTC. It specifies CSAPLAEGEFF.

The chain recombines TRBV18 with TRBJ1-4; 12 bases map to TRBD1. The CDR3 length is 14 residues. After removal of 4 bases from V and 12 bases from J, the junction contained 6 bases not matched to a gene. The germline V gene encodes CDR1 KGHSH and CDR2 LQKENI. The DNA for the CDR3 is TGTGCCAGCTCACAAGGGACAGGGGGCCAGGAACTGTTTTTT. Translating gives CASSQGTGGQELFF.

The CDR3 is CASSVGGRQPQHF. As DNA, the CDR3 is TGTGCCAGCAGCGTAGGAGGGAGACAGCCCCAGCATTTT. This chain connects TRBV9 to TRBJ1-5; D ambiguous. The CDR3 contains 13 residues. The V gene lost 0 bases and the J gene lost 7 bases, with 8 bases spanning the gap. The germline V gene encodes CDR1 SGDLS and CDR2 YYNGEE.